This T cell receptor beta chain was sequenced in a study of cytomegalovirus exposure and HLA in healthy donors (TCRdb year 2017). Background on the whole study: An earlier analysis of several hundred of the donors reported 276 Gb of sequence data and some 110 million unique TCR beta sequences obtained from approximately 180 million T cells. Donor age, sex, ethnicity and CMV serostatus were collected together with the repertoire data. Typing coverage differed by locus: A, B, C, DRB1 and DQB1 were typed in about 620-630 donors, DQA1 in approximately 520, DPA1 in over 600, and DPB1 in roughly 450. A later genetic analysis used genome-wide SNP genotypes for about 60% of the roughly 700 donors, treating that subset as a discovery cohort. The aim of the study was to test whether cataloging public T cell receptors could identify signatures of past pathogen exposure. Along with the roughly 610-subject first cohort, a separate validation cohort of some 130 different subjects was used. Four or five DR-DQ haplotypes were treated as single units for association and clustering because of strong linkage in the cohort. Across approximately 400 genotyped donors of the cohort, an average of about 250,000 unique TCR beta nucleotide sequences per donor were sequenced, and roughly a sixth of those sequences were non-productive. To predict cytomegalovirus infection status, the study combined high-throughput TCR immunosequencing, statistical association of individual TCRs with disease status, and machine learning. All discovery cohort repertoires had been generated using a single sequencing platform. The study used immunosequencing to profile the T cell repertoires of approximately 640 subjects and linked those repertoires to cytomegalovirus serostatus. A later analysis re-examined previously published TCR beta repertoires from about 700 donors and added high-resolution HLA genotyping to investigate patterns of TCR occurrence. Approximately 310 gigabases of sequencing data and 80 million or so unique TCR sequences were included in an early release covering around 600 HLA-typed donors. Of the roughly 400 genotyped donors, approximately 83% fell in the genetic ancestry cluster associated with self-reported Caucasian donors. HLA typing included class I and class II loci at four-digit resolution. The later analysis used no new phenotypic data to find candidate immune exposures, relying instead on TCR beta sequences and their occurrence across donors. An earlier analysis of some 500 of the donors used high-throughput TCR beta sequencing to judge whether each TCR beta V gene segment behaved as functional or pseudogenic. General findings and caveats noted by the study authors: Broadly in line with IMGT annotations, most TCR beta V segments showed up in productive rearrangements about 87% or about 30% of the time in an earlier analysis of approximately 640 of the donors. In a later genetic analysis, a missense DCLRE1C variant was associated with V-gene and J-gene trimming of TCR beta chains, and the association was replicated in an independent cohort. In a later genetic analysis, fewer N-insertions in productive TCRs were reported among donors in an Asian-associated ancestry cluster than the 666-donor mean. Most CMV-associated TCR beta chains appeared to be HLA-restricted in a later analysis, and the HLA associations seemed to be driven largely by CMV exposure. For the cohort, immune exposure information was limited to CMV serostatus. The 87-base-pair reads could not distinguish some IMGT-functional V segments, including TRBV6-2 and TRBV6-3, so those segments were excluded. The earlier analysis of about 600 of the donors excluded approximately 15 rarely observed V segments, including chromosome 9 orphons, because counts were too low. A later analysis found that TCR association rates varied across HLA loci, with DRB1 alleles showing the most associated TCRs and HLA-C alleles the fewest. Most TCR sequences were observed very rarely across donors, whereas some public TCRs were present in many individuals. Specific HLA alleles were associated with roughly 16,000 TCR beta sequences at a false discovery rate of 0.05 in a later analysis. This cohort had only TCR beta chains sequenced, and the lack of alpha or paired-chain data limited which features could be detected. In both the original and validation cohorts, the classifier was reported to diagnose cytomegalovirus status with high specificity and sensitivity. A further reported finding was that TCR beta sequences accurately predicted the HLA-A and HLA-B alleles for most subjects in the first cohort. According to the authors, the approach could potentially be generalized to other disease states and immunological phenotypes. A few of the identified cytomegalovirus-associated TCR beta chains were confirmed in vitro to be specific for cytomegalovirus antigens. A total of 150 or so TCR beta chains were listed by the study as associated with cytomegalovirus. When HLA alleles, especially DR and DQ, strongly co-occurred, attributing TCR associations to individual alleles was difficult. Compared with equally common non-associated chains, HLA-associated TCR beta chains in a later analysis were more clonally expanded and had lower generation probabilities. The presence/absence analyses assumed that sequencing depth was roughly uniform across donors, and that assumption may not be true. HLA typing was unavailable for some donors at each locus, so association tests used only the typed subset. A cluster of highly shared sequence variants was judged likely to be a technical artifact of the sequencing pipeline. In a later analysis, several top co-occurrence clusters were reported to appear linked to parvovirus B19, influenza, CMV and Epstein-Barr virus. Linkage disequilibrium might explain the correlated functional status among segregating V segments, but an unknown experimental factor could not be excluded.

The CDR3 numbers 17 residues from cysteine through phenylalanine. Kept here is only the CDR3 DNA, which spans 51 bases and is read in frame from base 1. CDR1 and CDR2 are drawn from the germline V gene: MGHRA, YSYEKL. Trimming leaves V shorter by 3 bases and J shorter by 2 bases, with the junction holding 9 bases beyond the gene matches. Comment on this clone: No antigen is known for it. Base qualities are not recorded, but no much larger clone differs from it by a single base.

In total, 500 to 700 healthy bone marrow donors made up the cohort. At the time of sampling, every cohort member was nominally healthy, though immune exposures that went unrecorded were likely present. The donor tested CMV seropositive and was one of the 289 seropositive cohort members. Each donor provided a peripheral blood sample, and peripheral blood mononuclear cells were used for TCR beta sequencing. Genomic DNA was extracted from the blood cell samples with the Qiagen DNeasy Blood Extraction Kit. The library was made by the immunoSEQ multiplex PCR assay. For the multiplex PCR, a mixture combining 60 forward primers for TCR Vbeta segments and 13 reverse primers for TCR Jbeta segments was used. A multiplex PCR assay on genomic DNA amplified the CDR3 region of rearranged TCR beta genes. The amplified TCR beta libraries were sequenced on the Illumina HiSeq System as 87-base-pair reads. The original pipeline was this. A later analysis counted about 80 million unique TCR beta chains across the 550 to 700 repertoires, and some 11 million of these chains were shared by at least two donors. Raw reads were error-corrected and collapsed into unique sequences by a nearest-neighbor algorithm in which closely related sequences were merged to remove PCR and sequencing errors. CDR3 sequences were aligned to IMGT reference sequences to assign V, D and J gene segments. For a sequence to be retained, at least a six-nucleotide match to both a V gene segment and a J gene segment was required. Rearrangements were called productive when the CDR3 lacked stop codons and stayed in frame with V and J; all others were non-productive. Following IMGT convention, CDR3 was defined as the stretch from the second conserved V-encoded cysteine up to the conserved J-encoded phenylalanine. The earlier analysis of a few hundred of the donors excluded sequences that lacked an unambiguous match to a single V gene segment. In an earlier analysis of 587 of the donors, a V segment was called functional when productive rearrangements were above 56.7%, and segregating when the standard deviation between donors exceeded 5%. A statistical classification framework was built for diagnosing cytomegalovirus status from the catalog of TCR beta chain sequences. V and J gene assignment, in a later analysis, came from comparing TCR nucleotide sequences with IMGT/GENE-DB human TR gene sequences. A later analysis assigned CDR3 sequences and most-parsimonious VDJ recombination scenarios with the TCRdist pipeline. In a later analysis, each TCR beta chain was defined by its CDR3 amino acid sequence together with its V-gene family, and reads lacking a unique V-gene family were excluded. To address suspected cross-contamination and a sequencing artifact, a later analysis removed 550 to 750 highly shared, low-generation-probability nucleotide sequences. In a later analysis, a clonal expansion index was calculated for each public chain from normalized within-repertoire ranks of inferred template counts. In a later analysis, generation probabilities were computed with a VDJ recombination model fitted to out-of-frame rearrangements, and the resulting probabilities were checked against IGoR. A later analysis scored TCR-TCR, TCR-HLA and TCR-CMV co-occurrence with hypergeometric tests, applying a repertoire-size bias correction to TCR pairs. To estimate false discovery rates, a later analysis permuted the HLA or CMV assignments 20 times. A later analysis grouped co-occurring TCRs with DBSCAN, adding TCRdist sequence similarity when clustering within HLA-allele-positive subsets. For co-occurrence clustering, repertoires with fewer than 30,000 or more than 120,000 public chains were excluded, along with roughly 5 repertoires with anomalous nucleotide sharing. TCRdb stores this immuneACCESS table with in-frame sequences only. Part of the clones is absent; in the studies checked, under half of the shortfall reflects unresolved V genes, and no reason is known for the rest. D and trimming were read from the DNA, whereas the V and J calls and clone size are those reported in that table. For this sample there are roughly 120,000 clones; 65% to 80% appear just once. Less than 3% of the sample goes to the ten largest clones.

Sequencing was carried out using PBMCs. Recombination connected TRBV4-1 to TRBJ1-4, with 7 central nucleotides matching TRBD1. This sequence originates from a woman aged 40-49 years in good health and CMV-seropositive. The CDR3 has the sequence CASSQLSKGATNEKLFF. The nucleotide sequence is given as TGCGCCAGCAGCCAGTTAAGTAAGGGGGCTACTAATGAAAAACTGTTTTTT.